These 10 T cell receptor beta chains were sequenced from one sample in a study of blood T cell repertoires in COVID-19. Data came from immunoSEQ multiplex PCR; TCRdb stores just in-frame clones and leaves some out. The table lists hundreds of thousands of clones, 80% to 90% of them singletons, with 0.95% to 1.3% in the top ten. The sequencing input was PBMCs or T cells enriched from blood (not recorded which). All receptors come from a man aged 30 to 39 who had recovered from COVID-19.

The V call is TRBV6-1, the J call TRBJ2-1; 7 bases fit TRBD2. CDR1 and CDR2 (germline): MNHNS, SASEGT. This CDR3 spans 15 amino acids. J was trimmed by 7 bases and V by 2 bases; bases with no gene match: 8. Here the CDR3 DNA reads TGTGCCAGCAGTGAAACGGCGGGAGTCTTGAATGAGCAGTTCTTC. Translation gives CASSETAGVLNEQFF.

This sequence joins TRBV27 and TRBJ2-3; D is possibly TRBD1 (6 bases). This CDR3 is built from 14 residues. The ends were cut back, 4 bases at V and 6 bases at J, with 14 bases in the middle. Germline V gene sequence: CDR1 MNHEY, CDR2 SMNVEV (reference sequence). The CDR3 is CASSSRYRDDTQYF. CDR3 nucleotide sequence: TGTGCCAGCAGTTCCCGATACAGGGATGATACGCAGTATTTT.

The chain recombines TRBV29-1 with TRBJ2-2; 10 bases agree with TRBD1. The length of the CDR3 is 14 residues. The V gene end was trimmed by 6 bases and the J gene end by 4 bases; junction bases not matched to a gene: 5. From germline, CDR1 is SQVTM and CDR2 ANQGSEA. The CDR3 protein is CSVGGTGATGELFF. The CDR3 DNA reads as TGCAGCGTGGGAGGGACAGGGGCCACCGGGGAGCTGTTTTTT.

This chain's CDR3 is CAWSSRGNQPQHF. CDR3 coding DNA: TGTGCCTGGAGTTCGCGGGGGAATCAGCCCCAGCATTTT. The V call is TRBV30, the J call TRBJ1-5, with a tentative D call TRBD1 (5 bases). This CDR3 contains 13 residues. Trimming left V 2 bases short and J 4 bases short, with 9 bases between. Looked up from germline, CDR1 is GTSNPN and CDR2 is SVGIG (reference sequence).

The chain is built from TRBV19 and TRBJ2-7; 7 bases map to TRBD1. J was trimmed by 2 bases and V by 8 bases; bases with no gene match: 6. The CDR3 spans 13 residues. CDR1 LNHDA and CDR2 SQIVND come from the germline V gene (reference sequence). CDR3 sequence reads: CASSPGTAYEQYF. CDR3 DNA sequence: TGTGCCAGTTCTCCCGGGACAGCCTACGAGCAGTACTTC. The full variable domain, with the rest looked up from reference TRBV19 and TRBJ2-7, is DGGITQSPKYLFRKEGQNVTLSCEQNLNHDAMYWYRQDPGQGLRLIYYSQIVNDFQKGDIAEGYSVSREKKESFPLTVTSAQKNPTAFYLCASSPGTAYEQYFGPGTRLTVT.

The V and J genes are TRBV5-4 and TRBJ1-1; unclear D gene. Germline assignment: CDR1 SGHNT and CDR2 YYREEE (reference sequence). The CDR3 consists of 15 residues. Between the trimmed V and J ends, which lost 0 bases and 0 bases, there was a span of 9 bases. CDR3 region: CASSLGGVMNTEAFF. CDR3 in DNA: TGTGCCAGCAGCTTGGGGGGAGTTATGAACACTGAAGCTTTCTTT.

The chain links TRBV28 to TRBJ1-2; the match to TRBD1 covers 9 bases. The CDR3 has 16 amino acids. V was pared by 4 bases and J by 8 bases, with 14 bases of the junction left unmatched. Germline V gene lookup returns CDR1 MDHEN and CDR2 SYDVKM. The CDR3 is CASSSRSRDRVVGYTF. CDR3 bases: TGTGCCAGCAGTTCCCGCAGCCGGGACAGGGTGGTAGGCTACACCTTC.

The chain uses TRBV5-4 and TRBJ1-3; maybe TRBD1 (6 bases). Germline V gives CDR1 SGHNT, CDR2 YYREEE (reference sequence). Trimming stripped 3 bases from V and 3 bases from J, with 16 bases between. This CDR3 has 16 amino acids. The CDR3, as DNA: TGTGCCAGCAGCTCCCCAGGGACATCGGTTGGAAACACCATATATTTT. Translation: CASSSPGTSVGNTIYF.

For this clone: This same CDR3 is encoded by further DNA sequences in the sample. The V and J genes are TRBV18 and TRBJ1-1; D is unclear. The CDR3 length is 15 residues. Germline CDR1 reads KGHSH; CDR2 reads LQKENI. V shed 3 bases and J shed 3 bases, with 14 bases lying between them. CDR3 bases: TGTGCCAGCTCACCGCCGGCCGGGCGGGACACTGAAGCTTTCTTT. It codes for CASSPPAGRDTEAFF.

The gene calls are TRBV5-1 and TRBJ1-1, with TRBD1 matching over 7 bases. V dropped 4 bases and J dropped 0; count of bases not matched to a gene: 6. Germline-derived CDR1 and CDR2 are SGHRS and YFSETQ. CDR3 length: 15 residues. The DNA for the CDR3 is TGCGCCAGCAGCCAGGGACAGTGGATGAACACTGAAGCTTTCTTT. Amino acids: CASSQGQWMNTEAFF.